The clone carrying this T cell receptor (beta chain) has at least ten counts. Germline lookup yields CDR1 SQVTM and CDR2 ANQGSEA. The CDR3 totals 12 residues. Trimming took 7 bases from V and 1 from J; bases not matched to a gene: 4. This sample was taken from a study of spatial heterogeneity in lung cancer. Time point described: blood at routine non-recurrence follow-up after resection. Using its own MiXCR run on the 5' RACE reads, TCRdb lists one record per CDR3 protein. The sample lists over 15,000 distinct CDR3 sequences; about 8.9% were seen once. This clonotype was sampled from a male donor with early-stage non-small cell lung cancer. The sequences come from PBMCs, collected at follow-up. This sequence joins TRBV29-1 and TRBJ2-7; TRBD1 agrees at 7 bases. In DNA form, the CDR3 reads TGCAGCGCCCTGGGACAGTCCTACGAGCAGTACTTC. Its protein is CSALGQSYEQYF.